This T cell receptor (beta chain) emerged from a study of radiotherapy plus CTLA-4 blockade in lung cancer. Background on the study: The study recorded objective responses in roughly 18% of patients and disease control in 31%.

It was focal radiation plus CTLA-4 blockade with ipilimumab that patients with chemo-refractory metastatic non-small-cell lung cancer received. Points on this clone: The target antigen is unknown.

The CDR3 contains 11 residues. The V and J ends lost 2 bases and 11 bases respectively, with 9 bases between them. Per germline, CDR1 LNHDA and CDR2 SQIVND (reference sequence). Study conclusions and caveats: Expansion in blood of tumor-derived TCR clones was seen after radiotherapy plus ipilimumab. Early blood T cell clone dynamics reportedly forecast response best, with interferon-beta.

Data came from immunoSEQ multiplex PCR; TCRdb stores just in-frame clones and leaves some out. The sample has approximately 45,000 clones, 63% seen once. This material consisted of peripheral blood, taken from a patient treated with radiotherapy plus ipilimumab. The genes are TRBV19 and TRBJ1-1, with D perhaps TRBD1 (5 bases). This TCR was sampled from a human donor with non-small cell lung cancer who had a partial response to radiotherapy plus ipilimumab. The CDR3 region has the DNA TGTGCCAGTAGTATACAGGGATCGGCTTTCTTT. It specifies CASSIQGSAFF.